This TCR beta chain was profiled in a study of response to subunit inactivated influenza vaccine. TCRdb re-called the RT-PCR reads through MiXCR, storing one row per CDR3 protein. The table includes a few hundred thousand distinct CDR3 sequences, around 15% detected once. The CDR3 extends over 14 amino acids. Germline CDR1 and CDR2: ENHRY and SYGVKD. Overall study findings and caveats: Each seasonal influenza vaccination recruits few new T cells, the authors suggested.

Points on this clonotype: The antigen remains unidentified.

The sequences come from PBMCs from blood, collected roughly 12 days after vaccination. The TCR was taken from a man in his forties or fifties who received an inactivated influenza vaccine. The chain has TRBV10-3 and TRBJ2-1; 9 bases map to TRBD1. In DNA, the CDR3 is TGTGCAATCGAACCGGGACAGGGTTTCAATGAGCAGTTCTTC. Protein: CAIEPGQGFNEQFF.